This TCR beta chain was profiled in a study of control samples from healthy donors and cancer patients. Here immunoSEQ multiplex PCR was the method, and the copy in TCRdb shows in-frame clones only, minus some. The sample includes 45,000 to 60,000 clones, about 95% of them seen just once. This receptor was taken from a man aged 30 to 45 in good health. The sample was blood.

In nucleotides, the CDR3 is TGTGCCAGCGAACCTAGCGGGCGCACCGGGGAGCTGTTTTTT. This translates into CASEPSGRTGELFF. V gene TRBV6-5 combines with J gene TRBJ2-2, with 8 bases identical to TRBD2. CDR1 is MNHEY and CDR2 is SVGAGI in the germline V gene. V shed 8 bases and J 4 bases; nucleotides not matched to a gene: 6. CDR3 length equals 14 residues.